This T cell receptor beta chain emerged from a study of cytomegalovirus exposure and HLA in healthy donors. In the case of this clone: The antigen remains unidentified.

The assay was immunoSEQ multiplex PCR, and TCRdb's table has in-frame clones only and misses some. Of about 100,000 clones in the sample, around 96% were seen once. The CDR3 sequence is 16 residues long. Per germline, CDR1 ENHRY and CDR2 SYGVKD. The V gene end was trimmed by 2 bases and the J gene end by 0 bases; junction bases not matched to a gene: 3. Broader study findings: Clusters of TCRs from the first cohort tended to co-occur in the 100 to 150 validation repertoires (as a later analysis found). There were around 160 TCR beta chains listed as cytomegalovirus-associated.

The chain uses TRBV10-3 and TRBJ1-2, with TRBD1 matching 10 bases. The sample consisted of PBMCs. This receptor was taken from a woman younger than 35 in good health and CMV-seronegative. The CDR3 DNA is TGTGCCATCAGTGAGCTGGGGACAGGGGCTAACTATGGCTACACCTTC. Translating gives CAISELGTGANYGYTF.